This T cell receptor beta chain is drawn from a study of technical replicates of blood from several donors. V shed 8 bases, J shed 5 bases, and the junction held 11 bases outside the gene matches. The germline CDR1 and CDR2 sequences are SNHLY and FYNNEI. CDR3 size: 14 residues. The table came from immunoSEQ multiplex PCR; TCRdb's copy has only in-frame clones and leaves some out. The table shows 40,000 to 60,000 clones, with about 86% occurring only once. The chain joins TRBV2 to TRBJ2-5; 7 nucleotides match TRBD1. The source of this sequence is a human donor in good health. Some clones in this sample may be carry-over from other donors' samples. The material sequenced was PBMCs. CDR3 nucleotides: TGTGCCAGCGGGACAGCCTCATGGGGGGAGACCCAGTACTTC. Encoded protein: CASGTASWGETQYF.